This note documents a single T cell receptor beta chain sequence. Clones were sequenced by immunoSEQ multiplex PCR, and TCRdb holds only the in-frame ones, with some missing. The data contain some 110,000 clones, 70% to 90% of them singletons. These data belong to a study of T cell responses to AZD1222 COVID-19 vaccine. V was pared by 2 bases and J by 4 bases, with 7 bases of the junction left unmatched. There are 16 residues in the CDR3. Germline V gene sequence: CDR1 MNHEY, CDR2 SVGAGI. The sequence was collected from an adult in good health. V and J are TRBV6-5 and TRBJ2-3; 9 bases are a match to TRBD2. The specimen comprised peripheral blood, sampled on day 0 of AZD1222 vaccination. This CDR3 reads CASSYGAGGGADTQYF. The CDR3 bases are TGTGCCAGCAGTTACGGGGCCGGCGGGGGGGCAGATACGCAGTATTTT.